This TCR beta chain was recorded in a study of blood T cell repertoires in COVID-19. Methods used by the authors: Nucleated cell counts were estimated from reference gene primer amplification. The assay was immunoSEQ multiplex PCR, and TCRdb's table has in-frame clones only and misses some. V, J and clone size are taken as reported in that table, and D and trimming were inferred from the DNA itself. Of about 190,000 clones in the sample, more than 85% were seen once. Trimming shortened V by 5 bases and J by 1 base, and 20 bases separated the two germline ends. The CDR3 loop spans 17 amino acids. From germline, CDR1 is MDHEN and CDR2 SYDVKM.

The chain employs TRBV28 and TRBJ1-1; TRBD1 is a possible D gene (6 bases). This TCR was sampled from a man aged 30 to 45 with acute or convalescent COVID-19. The sequenced sample consisted of peripheral blood. The CDR3 here is CASSNARTQGGNTEAFF. The DNA of the CDR3 is TGTGCCAGCAGTAATGCACGAACACAGGGTGGGAACACTGAAGCTTTCTTT.